Following are 25 T cell receptor beta chains from one sample sequenced in a study of blood T cell repertoires in COVID-19 (TCRdb year 2020). The library relied on the immunoSEQ multiplex PCR assay. The table comes from immuneACCESS by way of TCRdb, which keeps in-frame sequences with V and J called. Part of the clones is missing from these tables; in studies checked, under half for an unresolved V gene and the rest for unknown reasons. Within this sample are 140,000 to 150,000 clones, with about 90% of them counted one time only. 1.7% of the sample is in the top ten clones. Sequenced: peripheral blood. The source is a woman aged 45-65 years with acute or convalescent COVID-19.

This chain connects TRBV3-1 (or the pseudogene TRBV3-2) to TRBJ2-6; D uncertain. This CDR3 has 15 amino acids. The V and J ends lost 2 bases and 2 bases respectively, with 7 bases between them. Germline V gene lookup returns CDR1 LGHDT and CDR2 YNNKEL (reference sequence). DNA for the CDR3: TGTGCCAGCAGCCAATTCCCCACTGGGGCCAACGTCCTGACTTTC. Protein: CASSQFPTGANVLTF.

The chain carries TRBV10-3 and TRBJ2-7; the match to TRBD1 covers 11 bases. After removal of 5 bases from V and 2 bases from J, the junction contained 14 bases not matched to a gene. Germline CDR1 is ENHRY and CDR2 is SYGVKD. The CDR3 totals 18 residues. The chain's CDR3 is CAISTGTGGRYGPYEQYF. CDR3 nucleotides: TGTGCCATCAGTACCGGGACAGGGGGTCGCTATGGCCCCTACGAGCAGTACTTC.

The rearrangement joins TRBV6-1 to TRBJ2-2, with 7 bases aligning to TRBD2. The ends lost 5 bases at V and 5 bases at J; junction bases unmatched: 5. The CDR3 loop spans 14 amino acids. CDR1 MNHNS and CDR2 SASEGT come from the germline V gene. Written as DNA, the CDR3 is TGTGCCAGCAGTTTCGCGGGGGAAACCGGGGAGCTGTTTTTT. This gives the protein CASSFAGETGELFF.

The V call is TRBV6-1, the J call TRBJ1-4, with D unclear. The CDR3 loop spans 15 amino acids. Trimming took 1 base from V and 11 from J, leaving 17 bases between them. Germline CDR1 reads MNHNS; CDR2 reads SASEGT. DNA of the CDR3: TGTGCCAGCAGTGAAGGCGGGTACGGGGAAGGGAAACTGTTTTTT. It is translated as CASSEGGYGEGKLFF.

This sequence joins TRBV23-1 and TRBJ2-4; D remains unclear. TRBV23-1 is sorted into the ORF group, with uncertain function. V was pared by 6 bases and J by 5 bases, with 17 bases between. CDR3 length equals 15 residues. In nucleotides, the CDR3 is TGCGCCAGCAGCCGCTTTTTCGGTTACGAAAACATTCAGTACTTC. This gives the protein CASSRFFGYENIQYF.

The rearrangement joins TRBV2 to TRBJ2-7; D is undetermined. This CDR3 is built from 14 residues. Trimming took 3 bases from V and 2 from J, leaving 11 bases between them. Per the germline V gene, CDR1 is SNHLY and CDR2 is FYNNEI. The CDR3 bases are TGTGCCAGCAGTGAGGGTCAGCGAGCCTACGAGCAGTACTTC. Its protein is CASSEGQRAYEQYF.

This clone was observed a single time. The chain is built from TRBV10-3 and TRBJ2-2, with D hard to call. V dropped 3 bases and J dropped 4 bases, with 6 bases sitting between them. This CDR3 contains 13 residues. CDR1 and CDR2 from the germline V gene are ENHRY and SYGVKD. The CDR3 protein is CAISDGVTGELFF. In DNA form, the CDR3 reads TGTGCCATCAGTGACGGAGTCACCGGGGAGCTGTTTTTT.

V is TRBV28 and J is TRBJ1-5; perhaps TRBD1 as D (6 bases). V shed 6 bases and J shed 6 bases, with 18 bases lying between them. The length of the CDR3 is 15 residues. Germline loops: CDR1 MDHEN, CDR2 SYDVKM. The CDR3 protein is CASSGTPGTSQPQHF. The CDR3 DNA sequence: TGTGCCAGCAGCGGGACACCTGGGACGAGTCAGCCCCAGCATTTT.

The V and J genes are TRBV28 and TRBJ2-2; D possibly corresponds to TRBD2 (7 bases). This CDR3 contains 15 residues. Germline V gene sequence: CDR1 MDHEN, CDR2 SYDVKM. With 3 bases removed from V and 2 bases from J, the gap between germline ends came to 10 bases. CDR3 bases: TGTGCCAGCAGTTTGGGGGGGCCTAACACCGGGGAGCTGTTTTTT. Protein product: CASSLGGPNTGELFF.

The V call is TRBV7-6, the J call TRBJ2-3; 7 nucleotides line up with TRBD1. Per the germline V gene, CDR1 is SGHVS and CDR2 is FNYEAQ. The CDR3 covers 16 residues. The V gene end was trimmed by 4 bases and the J gene end by 0 bases; junction bases not matched to a gene: 7. The chain's CDR3 is CASSSRDRPSTDTQYF. The CDR3 nucleotides read TGTGCCAGCAGCTCCCGGGACAGACCGAGCACAGATACGCAGTATTTT.

This clone has a handful of counts. This sequence joins TRBV2 and TRBJ1-6, with 9 bases lining up with TRBD1. The germline gives CDR1 SNHLY, CDR2 FYNNEI. V trimming: 5 bases; J trimming: 9 bases; junction bases outside the gene matches: 5. The CDR3 runs to 14 residues. CDR3 residues: CASSSGQGSSPLHF. In DNA, the CDR3 is TGTGCCAGCAGTTCCGGACAGGGGAGTTCACCCCTCCACTTT.

The rearrangement joins TRBV2 to TRBJ1-2; 10 nucleotides line up with TRBD1. The CDR3 spans 19 residues. CDR1 and CDR2 from the germline V gene are SNHLY and FYNNEI. J was trimmed by 7 bases and V by 6 bases; bases with no gene match: 23. CDR3 DNA sequence: TGTGCCAGCAGCCTCCACCGGACAGGGGGTGAGGTACGGACCGTTGGCTACACCTTC. Translation: CASSLHRTGGEVRTVGYTF.

The rearrangement links TRBV7-9 to TRBJ2-4; TRBD1 matches at 7 bases. The trim removed 10 bases at V and 7 bases at J, leaving 7 bases unmatched. The CDR3 runs 12 residues. The germline gives CDR1 SEHNR, CDR2 FQNEAQ (reference sequence). CDR3 sequence (DNA): TGTGCCACTCAGGGGGTAGAGAACATTCAGTACTTC. This translates into CATQGVENIQYF.

This chain joins TRBV4-1 and TRBJ1-6, with a weak D call TRBD1 (5 bases). Germline V gene data show CDR1 as MGHRA and CDR2 as YSYEKL. The V and J ends lost 4 bases and 9 bases respectively, with 22 bases between them. The CDR3 runs to 17 residues. CDR3 sequence reads: CASSPRWPVQGPSPLHF. The CDR3 nucleotides are TGCGCCAGCAGCCCAAGATGGCCCGTGCAGGGTCCTTCACCCCTCCACTTT.

The V and J genes are TRBV5-1 and TRBJ1-4; D not resolved. The CDR3 consists of 14 residues. V shed 3 bases and J shed 8 bases, with 14 bases lying between them. Germline V gene data show CDR1 as SGHRS and CDR2 as YFSETQ. CDR3 region: CASSYGDGGEKLFF. For the CDR3, the DNA is TGCGCCAGCAGCTACGGAGACGGCGGGGAAAAACTGTTTTTT.

This clone was found a few times. This chain connects TRBV6-6 to TRBJ2-7; 7 bases fit TRBD1. CDR1 and CDR2 from the germline V gene are MNHNY and SVGAGI (reference sequence). The CDR3 length is 10 residues. CDR3 coding DNA: TGTGCGACAGGGAACTACGAGCAGTACTTC. Translated, it gives CATGNYEQYF.

This clone came up once. The chain recombines TRBV4-1 with TRBJ2-7, with 10 bases matching TRBD2. This CDR3 region has 16 residues. Trimming removed 0 bases from V and 1 base from J; junction bases left unmatched: 3. Per the germline V gene, CDR1 is MGHRA and CDR2 is YSYEKL. For the CDR3, the DNA is TGCGCCAGCAGCCAAGATCTAGCGGGAGTGTCCTACGAGCAGTACTTC. Residues: CASSQDLAGVSYEQYF.

The chain recombines TRBV11-3 with TRBJ2-7; TRBD2 might be the D (6 bases). CDR3 length: 13 residues. Germline CDR1 SGHNT, CDR2 YENEEA. V dropped 1 base and J dropped 7 bases, with 11 bases sitting between them. CDR3: CASSLVVEGEQYF. DNA of the CDR3: TGTGCCAGCAGCTTAGTAGTGGAGGGTGAGCAGTACTTC.

The chain is built from TRBV7-8 and TRBJ2-5; no clear D gene. Germline-derived CDR1 and CDR2 are SGHVS and FQNEAQ. The CDR3 is 12 residues long. The V and J ends lost 1 base and 6 bases respectively, with 6 bases between them. The CDR3 bases are TGTGCCAGCAGCTTAGGTCTCCAGACCCAGTACTTC. Translating it yields CASSLGLQTQYF. The whole variable domain, filled in from reference TRBV7-8 and TRBJ2-5, reads GAGVSQSPRYKVAKRGQDVALRCDPISGHVSLFWYQQALGQGPEFLTYFQNEAQLDKSGLPSDRFFAERPEGSVSTLKIQRTQQEDSAVYLCASSLGLQTQYFGPGTRLLVL.

The chain carries TRBV3-1 (or the pseudogene TRBV3-2) and TRBJ1-1; D is undetermined. The CDR3 totals 12 residues. Germline lookup yields CDR1 LGHDT and CDR2 YNNKEL (reference sequence). V gave up 8 bases and J gave up 0 bases, with 7 bases separating them. In DNA form, the CDR3 reads TGTGCCAGCGGCAGGTTGAACACTGAAGCTTTCTTT. It is translated as CASGRLNTEAFF.

This chain joins TRBV6-5 and TRBJ2-5, with TRBD1 identical over 7 bases. Trimming removed 6 bases from V and 5 bases from J; junction bases left unmatched: 6. From germline, CDR1 is MNHEY and CDR2 SVGAGI. CDR3 length equals 13 residues. CDR3 sequence reads: CASSGQVDETQYF. The CDR3 nucleotides read TGTGCCAGCAGCGGACAGGTAGACGAGACCCAGTACTTC.

The CDR3 DNA follows: TGCGCCAGCAGCTTGGATAATACAGGGTTCTATGGCTACACCTTC. Protein sequence: CASSLDNTGFYGYTF. The chain has TRBV5-1 and TRBJ1-2, with D possibly being TRBD1 (6 bases). There are 15 residues in the CDR3. Germline V lookup: CDR1 SGHRS, CDR2 YFSETQ. V shed 0 bases and J shed 4 bases, with 13 bases lying between them.

V is TRBV20-1 and J is TRBJ1-2; 7 bases are a match to TRBD1. Germline CDR1 reads DFQATT; CDR2 reads SNEGSKA (reference sequence). The CDR3 runs 12 residues. After removal of 3 bases from V and 8 bases from J, the junction contained 6 bases not matched to a gene. CDR3 DNA sequence: TGCAGTGCTAGTCCGACAGGGCTCGGCTACACCTTC. It is translated as CSASPTGLGYTF.

This clone was seen once. The gene calls are TRBV24-1 and TRBJ1-2; 7 bases are shared with TRBD1. CDR3 length: 14 amino acids. The germline V gene encodes CDR1 KGHDR and CDR2 SFDVKD. The V and J ends lost 4 bases and 7 bases, in that order; junction bases with no gene match: 8. CDR3 sequence reads: CATSEADRFGGYTF. The CDR3 coding sequence is TGTGCCACCAGTGAGGCGGACAGGTTTGGTGGCTACACCTTC.

This clone came up a few times. This chain links TRBV7-8 with TRBJ1-5; a possible D gene is TRBD1 (5 bases). V lost 1 base and J lost 6, with 13 bases in between. Looked up from germline, CDR1 is SGHVS and CDR2 is FQNEAQ. The CDR3 length is 15 residues. As DNA, the CDR3 is TGTGCCAGCAGCTTAGGGGAGGGGATGGGTCAGCCCCAGCATTTT. It encodes CASSLGEGMGQPQHF.